This TCR beta chain was captured by sequencing in a study of blood T cell repertoires in COVID-19. Study at large: Researchers got acute and convalescent COVID-19 samples from the United States, Italy and Spain. PBMCs, B-cell-depleted T cells, or T cells were the source of the cDNA or gDNA that made up the material.

Which cohort a participant joined came from the clinical history participants gave. The recovered donors of Cohort 3 showed two negative PCRs, clearance, or symptom resolution. Some clones are missing from TCRdb's copy, which holds only in-frame ones; the method was immunoSEQ multiplex PCR. Among about 160,000 clones listed, approximately 90% were seen once. V was trimmed by 5 bases and J by 1 base, leaving 18 bases between them. The CDR3 is 17 residues long. The germline gives CDR1 SGHVS, CDR2 FNYEAQ. The sample was PBMCs or T cells enriched from blood (not recorded which). The chain employs TRBV7-6 and TRBJ1-3; D is possibly TRBD1 (6 bases). This receptor was identified in a woman aged 50 to 65 who had recovered from COVID-19. CDR3 bases: TGTGCCAGCAGCCCAAGCTACCGCGGACAGTCTGGAAACACCATATATTTT. Translating gives CASSPSYRGQSGNTIYF. Looking up the rest from reference TRBV7-6 and TRBJ1-3 gives the full variable domain: GAGVSQSPRYKVTKRGQDVALRCDPISGHVSLYWYRQALGQGPEFLTYFNYEAQQDKSGLPNDRFSAERPEGSISTLTIQRTEQRDSAMYRCASSPSYRGQSGNTIYFGEGSWLTVV.